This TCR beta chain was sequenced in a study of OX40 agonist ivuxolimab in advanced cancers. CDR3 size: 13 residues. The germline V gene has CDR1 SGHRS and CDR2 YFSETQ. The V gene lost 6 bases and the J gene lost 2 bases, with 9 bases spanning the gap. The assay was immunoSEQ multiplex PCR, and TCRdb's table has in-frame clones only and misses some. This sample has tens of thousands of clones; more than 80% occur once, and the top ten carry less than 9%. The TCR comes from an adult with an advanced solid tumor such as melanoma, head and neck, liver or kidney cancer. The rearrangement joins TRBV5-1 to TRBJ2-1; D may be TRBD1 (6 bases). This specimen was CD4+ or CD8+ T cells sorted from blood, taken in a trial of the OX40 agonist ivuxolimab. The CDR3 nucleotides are TGCGCCAGCATGGACAGCCCCTACAATGAGCAGTTCTTC. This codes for CASMDSPYNEQFF.